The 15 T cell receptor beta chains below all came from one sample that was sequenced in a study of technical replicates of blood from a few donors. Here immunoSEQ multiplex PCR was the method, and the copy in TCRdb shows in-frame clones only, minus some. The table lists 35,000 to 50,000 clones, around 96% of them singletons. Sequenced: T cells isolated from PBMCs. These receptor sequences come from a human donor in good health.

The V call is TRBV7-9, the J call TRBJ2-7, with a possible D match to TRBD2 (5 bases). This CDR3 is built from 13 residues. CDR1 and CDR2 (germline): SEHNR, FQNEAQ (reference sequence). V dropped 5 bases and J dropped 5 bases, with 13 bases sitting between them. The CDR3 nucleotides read TGTGCCAGCAGCCAAGGACTGGGCCACGAGCAGTACTTC. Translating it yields CASSQGLGHEQYF.

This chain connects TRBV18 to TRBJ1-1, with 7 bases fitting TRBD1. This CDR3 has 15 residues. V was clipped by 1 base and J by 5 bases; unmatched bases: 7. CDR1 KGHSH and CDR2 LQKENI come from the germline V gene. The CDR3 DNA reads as TGTGCCAGCTCACCACGGGTAGGGGGCTTTACTGAAGCTTTCTTT. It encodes CASSPRVGGFTEAFF.

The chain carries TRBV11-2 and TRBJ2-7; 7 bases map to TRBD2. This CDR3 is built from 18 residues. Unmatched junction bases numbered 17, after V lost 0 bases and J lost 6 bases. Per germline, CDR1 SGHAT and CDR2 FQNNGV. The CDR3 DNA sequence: TGTGCCAGCAGCTTAGATTTCGTTGGGAGGGCCTCTGGGGTCGAGCAGTACTTC. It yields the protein CASSLDFVGRASGVEQYF. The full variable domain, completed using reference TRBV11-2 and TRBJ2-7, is EAGVAQSPRYKIIEKRQSVAFWCNPISGHATLYWYQQILGQGPKLLIQFQNNGVVDDSQLPKDRFSAERLKGVDSTLKIQPAKLEDSAVYLCASSLDFVGRASGVEQYFGPGTRLTVT.

Here the CDR3 DNA reads TGTGCCAGCAGCGGACCCCCCGGGACTAGCGGGAGGGATGAGCAGTTCTTC. It yields the protein CASSGPPGTSGRDEQFF. The chain recombines TRBV9 with TRBJ2-1; 16 bases agree with TRBD2. Germline V lookup: CDR1 SGDLS, CDR2 YYNGEE. This CDR3 is 17 amino acids long. Trimming at V came to 3 bases and at J to 8 bases, leaving 8 bases not matched to a gene. Filled out from reference TRBV9 and TRBJ2-1, the complete variable domain reads DSGVTQTPKHLITATGQRVTLRCSPRSGDLSVYWYQQSLDQGLQFLIQYYNGEERAKGNILERFSAQQFPDLHSELNLSSLELGDSALYFCASSGPPGTSGRDEQFFGPGTRLTVL.

The CDR3 DNA reads as TGTGCCAGCAGGCCTGAAGCGGGTAATTCCTACAATGAGCAGTTCTTC. This gives the protein CASRPEAGNSYNEQFF. V gene TRBV28 combines with J gene TRBJ2-1, with D perhaps TRBD2 (6 bases). Germline lookup yields CDR1 MDHEN and CDR2 SYDVKM. This CDR3 has 16 amino acids. V lost 6 bases and J 1 base, leaving 16 bases between the germline ends.

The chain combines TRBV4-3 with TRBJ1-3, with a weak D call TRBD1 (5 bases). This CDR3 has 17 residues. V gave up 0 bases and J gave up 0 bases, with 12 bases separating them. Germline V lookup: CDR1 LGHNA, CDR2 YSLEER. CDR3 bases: TGCGCCAGCAGCCAAGAGGGGCAGGCTATCTCTGGAAACACCATATATTTT. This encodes CASSQEGQAISGNTIYF.

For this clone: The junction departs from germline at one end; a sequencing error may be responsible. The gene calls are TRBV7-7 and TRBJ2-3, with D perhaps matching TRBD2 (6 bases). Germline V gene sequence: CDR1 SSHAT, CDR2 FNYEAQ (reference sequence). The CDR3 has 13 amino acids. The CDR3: CASSLAAPDTQYF. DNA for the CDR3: TGTGCTAGCAGCTTAGCGGCTCCGGATACGCAGTATTTT.

In DNA form, the CDR3 reads TGTGCCAGTAGTGATTTCAGGGTTGGCGAAAAACTGTTTTTT. Translated: CASSDFRVGEKLFF. The chain joins TRBV19 to TRBJ1-4; tentatively, D is TRBD1 (5 bases). This CDR3 is built from 14 residues. CDR1 LNHDA and CDR2 SQIVND come from the germline V gene (reference sequence). The germline V and J ends were trimmed by 5 bases and 8 bases, with 15 bases remaining between them.

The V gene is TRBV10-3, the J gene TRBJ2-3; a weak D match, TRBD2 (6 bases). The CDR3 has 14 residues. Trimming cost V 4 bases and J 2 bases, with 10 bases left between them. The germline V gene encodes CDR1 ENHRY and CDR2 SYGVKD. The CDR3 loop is CAISGREFTDTQYF. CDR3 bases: TGTGCCATCAGTGGGAGGGAGTTCACAGATACGCAGTATTTT.

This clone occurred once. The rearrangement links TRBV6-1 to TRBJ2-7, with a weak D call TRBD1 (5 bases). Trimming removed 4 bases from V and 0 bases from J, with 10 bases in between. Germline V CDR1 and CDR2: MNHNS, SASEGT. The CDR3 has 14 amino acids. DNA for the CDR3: TGTGCCAGCAGTGTATGGGGCCACTCCTACGAGCAGTACTTC. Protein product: CASSVWGHSYEQYF.

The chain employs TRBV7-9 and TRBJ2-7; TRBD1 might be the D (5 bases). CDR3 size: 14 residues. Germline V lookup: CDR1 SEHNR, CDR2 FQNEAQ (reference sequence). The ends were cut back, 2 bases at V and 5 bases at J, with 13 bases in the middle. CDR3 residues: CASSLPLDSHEQYF. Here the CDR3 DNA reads TGTGCCAGCAGCTTACCCCTCGACAGCCACGAGCAGTACTTC.

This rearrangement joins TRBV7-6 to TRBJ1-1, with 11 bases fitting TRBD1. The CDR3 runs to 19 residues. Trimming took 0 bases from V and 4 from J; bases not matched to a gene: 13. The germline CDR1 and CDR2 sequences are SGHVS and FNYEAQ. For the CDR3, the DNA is TGTGCCAGCAGCTTAGCGAATTGGACAGGGGGCTTTTATCGCACTGAAGCTTTCTTT. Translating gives CASSLANWTGGFYRTEAFF.

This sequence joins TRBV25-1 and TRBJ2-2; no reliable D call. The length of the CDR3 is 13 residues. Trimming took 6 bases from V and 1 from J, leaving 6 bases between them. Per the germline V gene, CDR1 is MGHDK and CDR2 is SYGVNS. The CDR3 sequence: CASRHQNTGELFF. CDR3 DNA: TGTGCCAGCAGACACCAGAACACCGGGGAGCTGTTTTTT. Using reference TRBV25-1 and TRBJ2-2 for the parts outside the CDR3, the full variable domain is EADIYQTPRYLVIGTGKKITLECSQTMGHDKMYWYQQDPGMELHLIHYSYGVNSTEKGDLSSESTVSRIRTEHFPLTLESARPSHTSQYLCASRHQNTGELFFGEGSRLTVL.

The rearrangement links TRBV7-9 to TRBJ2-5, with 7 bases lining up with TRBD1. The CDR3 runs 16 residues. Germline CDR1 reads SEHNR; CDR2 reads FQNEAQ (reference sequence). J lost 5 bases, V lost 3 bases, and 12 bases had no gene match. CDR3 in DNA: TGTGCCAGCAGCTTCAGGGACAGCATAGGTATTGAGACCCAGTACTTC. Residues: CASSFRDSIGIETQYF.

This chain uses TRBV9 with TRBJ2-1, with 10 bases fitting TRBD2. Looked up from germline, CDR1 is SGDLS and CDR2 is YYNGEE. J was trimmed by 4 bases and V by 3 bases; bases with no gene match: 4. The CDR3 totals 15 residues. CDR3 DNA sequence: TGTGCCAGCAGCGCCGGACTAGCGGTTTACAATGAGCAGTTCTTC. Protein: CASSAGLAVYNEQFF.